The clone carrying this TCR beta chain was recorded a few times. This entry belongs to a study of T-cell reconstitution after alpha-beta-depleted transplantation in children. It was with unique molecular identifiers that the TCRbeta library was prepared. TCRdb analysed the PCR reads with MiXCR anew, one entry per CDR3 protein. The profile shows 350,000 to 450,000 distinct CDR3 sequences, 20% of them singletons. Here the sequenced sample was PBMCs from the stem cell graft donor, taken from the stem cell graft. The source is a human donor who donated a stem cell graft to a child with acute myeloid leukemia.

CDR3 nucleotide sequence: TGCAGTGCTAGAGGGGAGCTTTTACTAGCGAGTCGAAACAATGAGCAGTTCTTC. The encoded protein is CSARGELLLASRNNEQFF. The chain joins TRBV20-1 to TRBJ2-1; TRBD2 aligns across 7 bases. Trimming at V came to 1 base and at J to 5 bases, leaving 17 bases not matched to a gene. The germline CDR1 and CDR2 sequences are DFQATT and SNEGSKA (reference sequence). This CDR3 has 18 residues.